This is a list of T cell receptor beta chains from one sample in a study of tumor-infiltrating lymphocytes in primary liver carcinoma. MiXCR, applied by TCRdb to the multiplex PCR reads, yields one record per CDR3 protein. Among 80,000 or so distinct CDR3 sequences listed, approximately 70% were seen once. The specimen was tumor-adjacent normal liver tissue. These receptors all come from a man aged 35-49 years with primary liver carcinoma and hepatitis B virus infection. Both conserved end residues are part of each CDR3. Clone size is given for some rows only: seen once, a few or many times, or a class if the clone is expanded.

TRBV29-1 | NA | 13 | CSAGRVGADTQYF
TRBV19 | NA | 12 | CASKVEGDTQYF
TRBV2 | NA | 13 | CASSPFDGTEAFF
TRBV6-1 | NA | 14 | CATPYRERASEQYF
TRBV10-2 | many | 13 | CASSESRDTEAFF
TRBV28 | many | 14 | CASSFSGGLGTQYF
TRBV6-5 | NA | 15 | CAISYSTSGEETQYF
TRBV6-5 | NA | 14 | CAIMTGGGGHTQYF
TRBV27 | NA | 17 | CASSSTPTTRTYNEQFF
TRBV11-1 | NA | 15 | CTRSEGGGLTDTQYF
TRBV7-9 | many | 16 | CASSLMGQKINNEQFF
TRBV7-9 | many | 13 | CASSLELVSDSFF
TRBV6-6 | NA | 19 | CASSYSWTSSFMGYNGQFF
TRBV12-3/TRBV12-4 | NA | 13 | CASSLATASPLHF
TRBV11-1 | NA | 14 | CASTGQMEMETQYF
TRBV14 | NA | 16 | CASSQDLPRVGNEHIF
TRBV6-1 | few | 12 | CASSGGPYEQYF
TRBV12-3/TRBV12-4 | NA | 13 | CDSSLKGDTEVFF
TRBV29-1 | NA | 12 | CSVQQGGNEQFF
TRBV6-2/TRBV6-3 | many | 14 | CASSALGQYNEQFF
TRBV12-3/TRBV12-4 | once | 12 | CTNSNVNQPQHF
TRBV6-1 | once | 16 | CASSETSGNSYNEQFF
TRBV20-1 | NA | 16 | CNASDYGAVTYNEQFF
TRBV7-9 | NA | 15 | CASSPHGSSTDTQYF
TRBV5-6 | NA | 17 | CANSPDRTRVSYNEQFF
TRBV14 | NA | 18 | CASSHTSGLAGASYEHYF
TRBV14 | many | 16 | CASSQVRLAVANEQFF
TRBV6-5 | NA | 15 | CASTNPGQGDIEQFF
TRBV5-1 | many | 14 | CASSFLGQEYEQYF
TRBV10-3 | NA | 17 | CAISGVSGTSEAGEQYF
TRBV28 | many | 13 | CASSGGGNQPQHF
TRBV11-1 | NA | 13 | CVSSLVRFGELLF
TRBV11-2 | NA | 14 | CASSLCRLVSEQSF
TRBV6-6 | NA | 14 | CTSRQTGLAQPKHF
TRBV4-1 | NA | 15 | CASIPLGNNNNEQFF
TRBV29-1 | many | 14 | CSVEVMQGASEQFF
TRBV5-4 | NA | 12 | CANSTWIGELFF
TRBV10-2 | few | 15 | CASSTWTASGDTICF
TRBV5-6 | NA | 15 | CASSFMTSGRYEQYF
TRBV6-5 | NA | 13 | CATSYAESYEQYF
TRBV2 | few | 13 | CASSQGASVEQYF
TRBV11-2 | NA | 15 | CAGSLLGVDTGELFF
TRBV5-4 | NA | 16 | CASNLAGGREGNEQFF
TRBV6-5 | NA | 15 | CASSYEQGLNSPIHF
TRBV14 | many | 13 | CASSRTGTSVPYF
TRBV12-3/TRBV12-4 | NA | 16 | CASSLGDLIVNTEAFF
TRBV5-5 | NA | 12 | CVSSLGTEAQYF
TRBV6-5 | many | 15 | CASSYRTTGPNEQFF
TRBV7-6 | NA | 13 | CASSLGIHTEAFF